The 29 T cell receptor beta chains given below trace back to one sample, sequenced in a study of cytomegalovirus exposure and HLA in healthy donors. The primer mix had 60 Vbeta and 13 Jbeta primers. TCRdb's table, derived via immunoSEQ multiplex PCR, lists solely in-frame clones and lacks some. Here the sample spans about 130,000 clones, about 78% being singletons. Sequencing used PBMCs. The origin of the receptors is a man over 45 in good health and CMV-seropositive.

The chain joins TRBV5-1 to TRBJ2-7; tentatively, D is TRBD2 (6 bases). The length of the CDR3 is 12 residues. Per the germline V gene, CDR1 is SGHRS and CDR2 is YFSETQ. Deletions cut 2 bases from V and 5 bases from J, with 8 bases between. The CDR3 DNA follows: TGCGCCAGCAGCTTCGGAGGGGACGAGCAGTACTTC. Its protein product is CASSFGGDEQYF.

The genes are TRBV7-2 and TRBJ2-7; D perhaps matches TRBD1 (5 bases). Trimming took 5 bases from V and 4 from J, leaving 18 bases between them. CDR3 size: 15 residues. Germline-derived CDR1 and CDR2 are SGHTA and FQGNSA. The CDR3 loop reads CASSPSTAGKYEQYF. CDR3 nucleotides: TGTGCCAGCAGCCCCTCCACGGCAGGGAAATACGAGCAGTACTTC.

The V and J genes are TRBV29-1 and TRBJ2-7, with 7 nucleotides matching TRBD1. Germline values: CDR1 SQVTM, CDR2 ANQGSEA. V lost 7 bases and J lost 6; bases outside the gene matches: 6. The CDR3 runs 11 residues. The CDR3 reads CSANRGSEQYF. The CDR3 coding sequence is TGCAGCGCAAACAGGGGTAGCGAGCAGTACTTC.

The CDR3 DNA is TGTGCCAGCACTAGTTTAGGGATGCGGGGAGGGACCTACGAGCAGTACTTC. Protein product: CASTSLGMRGGTYEQYF. V is TRBV27 and J is TRBJ2-7; 7 bases fit TRBD2. Trimming took 7 bases from V and 2 from J; bases not matched to a gene: 17. Germline V lookup: CDR1 MNHEY, CDR2 SMNVEV (reference sequence). The CDR3 contains 17 residues.

The gene calls are TRBV4-2 and TRBJ2-3, with 9 bases aligning to TRBD1. The CDR3 length is 15 residues. Germline V CDR1 and CDR2: LGHNA, YNFKEQ. With V trimmed by 3 bases and J by 4 bases, 5 bases remained unmatched. DNA of the CDR3: TGTGCCAGCAGCCAGGGGGACAGGGCGGCAGATACGCAGTATTTT. It is translated as CASSQGDRAADTQYF.

This clone was seen a handful of times. The chain combines TRBV6-5 with TRBJ1-3; D remains unclear. The CDR3 covers 15 residues. V was cut by 6 bases and J by 3 bases, with 15 bases left in between. Germline V gene sequence: CDR1 MNHEY, CDR2 SVGAGI. The CDR3 loop is CASSLASPGGNTIYF. Written as DNA, the CDR3 is TGTGCCAGCAGCTTAGCAAGCCCCGGTGGAAACACCATATATTTT.

The chain links TRBV7-2 to TRBJ2-7; 9 nucleotides agree with TRBD1. The CDR3 is 15 residues long. With V trimmed by 0 bases and J by 6 bases, 6 bases remained unmatched. CDR1 and CDR2 from the germline V gene are SGHTA and FQGNSA. DNA for the CDR3: TGTGCCAGCAGCTTAGCTAGGACAGGGGCAGTCGAGCAGTACTTC. This gives the protein CASSLARTGAVEQYF.

This sequence joins TRBV11-1 and TRBJ2-7; tentatively, D is TRBD1 (6 bases). This CDR3 has 12 amino acids. The V gene's germline CDR1 is SGHAT and CDR2 FQDESV (reference sequence). V was shortened by 4 bases and J by 4 bases, with 8 bases between the two germline ends. The CDR3 DNA sequence: TGTGCCAGCAGCTATGGACAGTACGAGCAGTACTTC. Protein: CASSYGQYEQYF.

The chain employs TRBV6-1 and TRBJ1-2; tentative D call: TRBD1 (6 bases). This CDR3 spans 15 amino acids. The germline V gene has CDR1 MNHNS and CDR2 SASEGT. The V end was cut by 0 bases, the J end by 6 bases, with 14 bases between. The chain's CDR3 is CASSEAVRGRDGYTF. The CDR3 nucleotides are TGTGCCAGCAGTGAAGCAGTCAGGGGAAGGGATGGCTACACCTTC.

The chain combines TRBV5-1 with TRBJ2-3; maybe TRBD2 (6 bases). The CDR3 has 15 amino acids. The V gene's germline CDR1 is SGHRS and CDR2 YFSETQ. V lost 0 bases and J lost 6, with 14 bases in between. CDR3 sequence (DNA): TGCGCCAGCAGCTTGGCTCCCGGGAGTACGGATACGCAGTATTTT. The encoded protein is CASSLAPGSTDTQYF.

Points on this clone: This sample includes further DNA sequences coding for the same CDR3. This sequence joins TRBV19 and TRBJ1-2; TRBD1 might be the D (5 bases). There are 12 residues in the CDR3. V lost 6 bases and J lost 4, with 9 bases in between. Germline V CDR1 and CDR2: LNHDA, SQIVND (reference sequence). The CDR3 region has the DNA TGTGCCAGTAGCCAGGGTACCTATGGCTACACCTTC. Translated: CASSQGTYGYTF.

In this sample, this clone turned up once. The chain has TRBV29-1 and TRBJ2-3; the D gene is possibly TRBD2 (5 bases). The V and J ends lost 6 bases and 7 bases respectively, with 14 bases between them. CDR1 SQVTM and CDR2 ANQGSEA come from the germline V gene. The CDR3 spans 12 residues. CDR3 DNA: TGCAGCGTCCGAACTAGGTCAAATACGCAGTATTTT. The encoded protein is CSVRTRSNTQYF.

The rearrangement links TRBV12-5 to TRBJ1-5; D is possibly TRBD1 (5 bases). Germline V gives CDR1 LGHNT, CDR2 FRNRAP. This CDR3 contains 23 residues. V was shortened by 0 bases and J by 0 bases, with 30 bases between the two germline ends. The CDR3: CASGLVLWEGRAEGKNSNQPQHF. The CDR3 bases are TGTGCTAGTGGTTTGGTACTATGGGAGGGGCGGGCGGAGGGTAAAAATAGCAATCAGCCCCAGCATTTT.

The chain employs TRBV27 and TRBJ1-2; 12 nucleotides match TRBD1. Germline V gives CDR1 MNHEY, CDR2 SMNVEV (reference sequence). The V gene end was trimmed by 2 bases and the J gene end by 7 bases; junction bases not matched to a gene: 5. The CDR3 spans 15 residues. CDR3 in DNA: TGTGCCAGCAGTTTACGCCCGGGACAGGGGGCTGGCTACACCTTC. Translating it yields CASSLRPGQGAGYTF.

This chain connects TRBV7-9 to TRBJ1-1; 7 bases line up with TRBD1. With 5 bases clipped from V and 2 bases from J, the junction kept 11 bases outside the gene matches. CDR1 is SEHNR, CDR2 FQNEAQ, per germline (reference sequence). This CDR3 spans 16 amino acids. The CDR3 reads CASSPPSPGGNTEAFF. The CDR3 region has the DNA TGTGCCAGCAGCCCCCCCTCTCCAGGGGGTAACACTGAAGCTTTCTTT.

The chain joins TRBV5-4 to TRBJ2-5, with TRBD2 matching over 10 bases. This CDR3 region has 15 residues. Germline V gene sequence: CDR1 SGHNT, CDR2 YYREEE (reference sequence). Trimming cost V 1 base and J 5 bases; bases outside gene matches: 5. The CDR3 sequence: CASSLSGGAGETQYF. The DNA for the CDR3 is TGTGCCAGCAGCTTGAGCGGGGGGGCCGGCGAGACCCAGTACTTC.

The V gene is TRBV5-5, the J gene TRBJ2-5; D is perhaps TRBD1 (6 bases). Germline-derived CDR1 and CDR2 are SGHKS and YYEKEE (reference sequence). The CDR3 has 18 amino acids. V gave up 5 bases and J gave up 4 bases, with 27 bases separating them. The CDR3 nucleotides read TGTGCCAGCAGTTTTACCCGACCCGGGGCCCTGGGGGCAGAGACCCAGTACTTC. Encoded protein: CASSFTRPGALGAETQYF.

The rearrangement uses TRBV7-2 and TRBJ1-1; 7 bases align to TRBD1. The ends lost 7 bases at V and 1 base at J; junction bases unmatched: 6. The germline CDR1 and CDR2 sequences are SGHTA and FQGNSA. The CDR3 has 14 residues. Written as DNA, the CDR3 is TGTGCCAGCACGCTGACAGGGCCGAACACTGAAGCTTTCTTT. This codes for CASTLTGPNTEAFF.

The chain has TRBV4-1 and TRBJ2-2, with TRBD2 identical over 12 bases. CDR3 size: 16 residues. V lost 2 bases, J lost 6 bases, and 4 bases stayed unmatched. CDR1 and CDR2 (germline): MGHRA, YSYEKL. CDR3 loop: CASSQKPSGGAGELFF. As DNA, the CDR3 is TGCGCCAGCAGCCAAAAGCCTAGCGGGGGGGCCGGGGAGCTGTTTTTT.

This clone has more than one count but fewer than ten. The chain is built from TRBV23-1 and TRBJ1-6, with unresolved D. TRBV23-1 is an ORF; its function is uncertain. V lost 0 bases and J 8 bases, leaving 14 bases between the germline ends. This CDR3 is 16 amino acids long. As DNA, the CDR3 is TGCGCCAGCAGTCAATCCAATCCAGGTAGTTATTCACCCCTCCACTTT. Protein sequence: CASSQSNPGSYSPLHF.

For the CDR3, the DNA is TGTGCCAGTACGCCGGACTTTGATAATGAAAAACTGTTTTTT. Protein: CASTPDFDNEKLFF. V is TRBV19 and J is TRBJ1-4; D gene ambiguous. Per germline, CDR1 LNHDA and CDR2 SQIVND (reference sequence). This CDR3 is built from 14 residues. V lost 7 bases, J lost 4 bases, and 13 bases lay in between.

This clone occurred a few times. The CDR3 spells CASSVDRDNSGNTIYF. The CDR3 coding sequence is TGTGCCAGCAGCGTGGACAGGGACAACTCTGGAAACACCATATATTTT. The chain recombines TRBV2 with TRBJ1-3, with 8 bases fitting TRBD1. This CDR3 spans 16 amino acids. CDR1 and CDR2 from the germline V gene are SNHLY and FYNNEI. V lost 6 bases, J lost 0 bases, and 7 bases stayed unmatched.

The chain employs TRBV5-1 and TRBJ2-3; TRBD1 aligns across 11 bases. V gave up 1 base and J gave up 4 bases; unmatched junction bases: 8. In germline, CDR1 is SGHRS, CDR2 YFSETQ. CDR3 size: 17 residues. CDR3 coding DNA: TGCGCCAGCAGCTTGAGTACCGGGACAGGGGGACCAGATACGCAGTATTTT. Translation: CASSLSTGTGGPDTQYF.

This clone is a singleton in its sample. The chain uses TRBV4-2 and TRBJ2-7; 7 bases map to TRBD1. CDR1 and CDR2 (germline): LGHNA, YNFKEQ. This CDR3 has 14 amino acids. The V gene end was trimmed by 5 bases and the J gene end by 2 bases; junction bases not matched to a gene: 6. The CDR3 sequence: CASSKQGTTYEQYF. The CDR3 nucleotides are TGTGCCAGCAGCAAACAGGGGACAACCTACGAGCAGTACTTC.

V usage is TRBV7-8 and J usage is TRBJ2-1, with D possibly matching TRBD2 (5 bases). Trimming cost V 4 bases and J 6 bases, with 10 bases left between them. This CDR3 contains 13 residues. Looked up from germline, CDR1 is SGHVS and CDR2 is FQNEAQ. The CDR3 region is CASSSLARNEQFF. For the CDR3, the DNA is TGTGCCAGCAGCTCGCTAGCTCGCAATGAGCAGTTCTTC.

Points on this clone: Distinct nucleotide sequences in the sample also encode this CDR3. V gene TRBV11-2 combines with J gene TRBJ2-5; 8 nucleotides line up with TRBD2. CDR3 length: 14 residues. The trim removed 5 bases at V and 4 bases at J, leaving 6 bases unmatched. The germline CDR1 and CDR2 sequences are SGHAT and FQNNGV. DNA of the CDR3: TGTGCCAGCAGCGTAAGGACTAGCCGAGAGACCCAGTACTTC. Its protein product is CASSVRTSRETQYF.

The V call is TRBV5-4, the J call TRBJ2-7; 7 bases align to TRBD2. J was trimmed by 2 bases and V by 0 bases; bases with no gene match: 5. Looked up from germline, CDR1 is SGHNT and CDR2 is YYREEE (reference sequence). CDR3 length: 15 amino acids. The CDR3 coding sequence is TGTGCCAGCAGCTTGGCCACAGGACTAGCCTACGAGCAGTACTTC. This translates into CASSLATGLAYEQYF.

The CDR3 bases are TGTGCCAGCAGCTTAGCTCTCGGCAGGGGCCCCACAGATACGCAGTATTTT. It translates to CASSLALGRGPTDTQYF. The rearrangement uses TRBV7-2 and TRBJ2-3; tentatively, D is TRBD1 (6 bases). Germline-derived CDR1 and CDR2 are SGHTA and FQGNSA. Between the trimmed V and J ends, which lost 0 bases and 2 bases, there was a span of 15 bases. The CDR3 covers 17 residues.

The J gene is TRBJ1-5, the V gene TRBV7-2, with TRBD1 as a possible D gene (5 bases). Germline-derived CDR1 and CDR2 are SGHTA and FQGNSA. Trimming took off 5 bases at V and 2 bases at J, with 13 bases between the two ends. CDR3 length equals 15 residues. The CDR3: CASSPQGSGNQPQHF. CDR3 sequence (DNA): TGTGCCAGCAGCCCCCAGGGATCGGGCAATCAGCCCCAGCATTTT.